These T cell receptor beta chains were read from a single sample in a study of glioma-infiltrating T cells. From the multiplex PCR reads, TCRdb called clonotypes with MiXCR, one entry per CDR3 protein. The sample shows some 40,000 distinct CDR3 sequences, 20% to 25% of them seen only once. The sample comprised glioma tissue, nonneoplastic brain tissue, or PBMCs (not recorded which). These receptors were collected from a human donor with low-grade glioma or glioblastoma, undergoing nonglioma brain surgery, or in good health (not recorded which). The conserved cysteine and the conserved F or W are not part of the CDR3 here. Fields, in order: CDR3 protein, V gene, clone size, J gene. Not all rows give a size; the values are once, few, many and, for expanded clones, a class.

cdr3_aa: ASSIAFGLAGKLNEQF
v_call: TRBV19
clone_size: -
j_call: TRBJ2-1

cdr3_aa: SASSSTDTQY
v_call: TRBV20-1
clone_size: many
j_call: TRBJ2-3

cdr3_aa: ASSLRQGTEAF
v_call: TRBV5-4
clone_size: many
j_call: TRBJ1-1

cdr3_aa: ASSQTGYLGNYADTQY
v_call: TRBV6-1
clone_size: many
j_call: TRBJ2-3

cdr3_aa: ASSSWDRNTYEQY
v_call: TRBV6-2/TRBV6-3
clone_size: many
j_call: TRBJ2-7

cdr3_aa: ASSPSGGEETQY
v_call: TRBV28
clone_size: many
j_call: TRBJ2-5

cdr3_aa: ASSLGASGRATTDTQY
v_call: TRBV27
clone_size: many
j_call: TRBJ2-3

cdr3_aa: ASREAETQY
v_call: TRBV2
clone_size: many
j_call: TRBJ2-5

cdr3_aa: ASSLGHPGEQY
v_call: TRBV28
clone_size: many
j_call: TRBJ2-7

cdr3_aa: ASTPRGQGCTEAF
v_call: TRBV27
clone_size: -
j_call: TRBJ1-1

cdr3_aa: ASRGLGNTIY
v_call: TRBV9
clone_size: few
j_call: TRBJ1-3

cdr3_aa: ASSPSYNEQF
v_call: TRBV7-9
clone_size: many
j_call: TRBJ2-1

cdr3_aa: ASSLRGAWGTDEQF
v_call: TRBV11-2
clone_size: -
j_call: TRBJ2-1

cdr3_aa: SARTPAVDYGYT
v_call: TRBV20-1
clone_size: many
j_call: TRBJ1-2

cdr3_aa: ASSRAPGETQY
v_call: TRBV4-1
clone_size: many
j_call: TRBJ2-5

cdr3_aa: SVGLAGSQETQY
v_call: TRBV29-1
clone_size: few
j_call: TRBJ2-5

cdr3_aa: ASSLLFTDTGELF
v_call: TRBV28
clone_size: many
j_call: TRBJ2-2

cdr3_aa: ASSLSEPEGEQF
v_call: TRBV28
clone_size: many
j_call: TRBJ2-1